This T cell receptor beta chain was recovered during a study of blood T cell repertoires in COVID-19. Turning to the study itself: PBMCs, B-cell-depleted T cells, or T cells were the source of the cDNA or gDNA that made up the material.

Sequenced by immunoSEQ multiplex PCR; TCRdb stores in-frame clones only, minus some. Here the sample spans 65,000 to 90,000 clones, roughly 88% being singletons. The specimen sequenced was peripheral blood. The receptor was isolated from an older man with active or convalescent COVID-19.

The CDR3 loop is CASTEVRGAQYF. In DNA, the CDR3 is TGCGCCAGCACCGAAGTCCGGGGGGCCCAGTACTTC. The chain is built from TRBV5-1 and TRBJ2-5, with TRBD2 matching over 7 bases. The CDR3 is made up of 12 amino acids. Germline CDR1 reads SGHRS; CDR2 reads YFSETQ. Trimming removed 6 bases from V and 9 bases from J; junction bases left unmatched: 8. Complete variable domain (other parts from reference TRBV5-1 and TRBJ2-5): KAGVTQTPRYLIKTRGQQVTLSCSPISGHRSVSWYQQTPGQGLQFLFEYFSETQRNKGNFPGRFSGRQFSNSRSEMNVSTLELGDSALYLCASTEVRGAQYFGPGTRLLVL.